This T cell receptor (beta chain) was sequenced in a study of cytomegalovirus exposure and HLA in healthy donors. Turning to the study itself: Previous work identified around 120 million unique TCR beta sequences from 200 million or so T cells. Study-level findings and limits: Among TCR sequences, most were rare, though some public TCRs appeared in many donors. Productive rates of about 90% or about 30% were seen for most TCR beta V segments in an earlier analysis.

Points on this clone: Its matching antigen is unknown.

The PCR contained 60 Vbeta and 13 Jbeta primers. Profiled with immunoSEQ multiplex PCR; TCRdb holds only in-frame clones, not every one. The sample has over 150,000 clones, 70% to 80% seen once. This CDR3 has 17 amino acids. The ends lost 5 bases at V and 0 bases at J; junction bases unmatched: 8. CDR1 is SEHNR and CDR2 is FQNEAQ in the germline V gene (reference sequence). This chain joins TRBV7-9 and TRBJ2-7; 12 bases line up with TRBD2. The TCR was taken from a woman aged 40 to 50 in good health and CMV-seronegative. The specimen sequenced was PBMCs. Here the CDR3 reads CASSRGGLAGISYEQYF. The CDR3 DNA sequence: TGTGCCAGCAGCCGCGGGGGACTAGCGGGCATCTCCTACGAGCAGTACTTC.